This T cell receptor (beta chain) was recorded in a study of T cell changes during pregnancy in multiple sclerosis. Sequencing used immunoSEQ multiplex PCR; TCRdb keeps in-frame clones, though not all of them. The table includes about 40,000 clones, less than 90% detected once. Germline lookup yields CDR1 MNHNS and CDR2 SASEGT. Losses at the gene ends were 6 bases for V and 6 bases for J; bases not matched to a gene: 9. The CDR3 is 14 amino acids. The TCR sequence derives from a female donor with multiple sclerosis, enrolled in a pregnancy study. This sequence joins TRBV6-1 and TRBJ2-7; 9 bases line up with TRBD1. Sample: CD4+ T cells from peripheral blood mononuclear cells, taken in the second trimester of pregnancy. CDR3 bases: TGTGCCAGCAGCAGTACTACAGGGGGCCGCGAGCAGTACTTC. Encoded protein: CASSSTTGGREQYF.